This T cell receptor beta chain appears in the sequencing data of a study of blood T cell repertoires in COVID-19. Study at large: Samples taken during acute and convalescent COVID-19 were collected in the United States, Italy and Spain. In each case, the material was cDNA or gDNA derived from T cells, B-cell-depleted T cells, or PBMCs.

In the authors' methods: Reference gene primer amplification gave nucleated cell count estimates. Data came from immunoSEQ multiplex PCR; TCRdb stores just in-frame clones and leaves some out. The DNA gave D and trimming, while V, J and clone size come from that table. This table holds roughly 68,000 clones, 70% to 90% found once. The source of this sequence is a woman aged 70-85 years with acute or convalescent COVID-19. Material: peripheral blood.

The CDR3 sequence is CASSPGLAVYEQYF. The DNA of the CDR3 is TGTGCCAGCAGCCCCGGACTAGCAGTCTACGAGCAGTACTTC. The genes are TRBV11-2 and TRBJ2-7, with 8 bases lining up with TRBD2. The trim removed 5 bases at V and 3 bases at J, leaving 6 bases unmatched. Germline assignment: CDR1 SGHAT and CDR2 FQNNGV. The CDR3 extends over 14 amino acids.